This section outlines one T cell receptor (beta chain) sequence together with its context. Original processing methods: Amplifying reference gene primers gave estimates of nucleated cell counts. The protocol was immunoSEQ multiplex PCR, while the TCRdb copy is restricted to in-frame clones and leaves out a portion. V and J calls and clone size follow that table, whereas D and trimming were derived from the DNA. Of hundreds of thousands of clones listed, roughly 85% are singletons. The entry originates in a study of blood T cell repertoires in COVID-19. Study summary: The United States, Italy and Spain provided the acute and convalescent COVID-19 samples. PBMCs, B-cell-depleted T cells, or T cells provided the cDNA or gDNA that made up the material.

This CDR3 comprises 15 residues. V dropped 2 bases and J dropped 3 bases, with 10 bases sitting between them. CDR1 and CDR2 (germline): SNHLY, FYNNEI. This TCR derives from a man in his fifties with active or convalescent COVID-19. V gene TRBV2 combines with J gene TRBJ1-4; D remains unclear. The sequencing input was peripheral blood. The CDR3 spells CASSENRLANEKLFF. The CDR3, as DNA: TGTGCCAGCAGTGAAAATCGCCTAGCTAATGAAAAACTGTTTTTT. The full variable domain, completed using reference TRBV2 and TRBJ1-4, is EPEVTQTPSHQVTQMGQEVILRCVPISNHLYFYWYRQILGQKVEFLVSFYNNEISEKSEIFDDQFSVERPDGSNFTLKIRSTKLEDSAMYFCASSENRLANEKLFFGSGTQLSVL.